This T cell receptor beta chain was sequenced during a study of blood T cell repertoires in COVID-19. Study-level background: Whether acute or convalescent, the COVID-19 samples came from the United States, Italy and Spain.

Germline CDR1 KGHSH, CDR2 LQKENI. Trimming took 0 bases from V and 1 from J; bases not matched to a gene: 26. The CDR3 consists of 24 residues. Original handling: Nucleated cell number was recorded as an estimate derived from reference gene primer amplification. Measured with immunoSEQ multiplex PCR; TCRdb has only the in-frame clones, and not every one. The DNA gave D and trimming, while V, J and clone size come from that table. This sample has 60,000 to 90,000 clones, with roughly 70% found just once. This clonotype was sampled from a human donor with acute or convalescent COVID-19. The donor label of this sample is uncertain. The chain couples TRBV18 to TRBJ2-1, with TRBD1 matching 8 bases. The sample consisted of peripheral blood. The CDR3, as DNA: TGTGCCAGCTCACCACCGCAGGGGGCTCAGTCCCGGGACTGGAATAGCTTGTCCTACAATGAGCAGTTCTTC. Translated: CASSPPQGAQSRDWNSLSYNEQFF.